The T cell receptor (beta chain) under discussion was sequenced for a study of glioma-infiltrating T cells. On the study more broadly: Samples included WHO grade II oligodendrogliomas or astrocytomas and initial-diagnosis grade IV glioblastomas. Dexamethasone exposure before glioma surgery was limited to six or fewer days. General study results and limits: Above-expected tissue-blood divergence occurred in all gliomas, most in low-grade ones. Signature shared blood CDR3 motifs were enriched in low-divergence and depleted in high-divergence patients.

In the case of this clonotype: The antigen is not known.

Using RNA template, CDR3s of TCR alpha and beta were amplified with iRepertoire arm-PCR. TCRdb called the multiplex PCR reads again in MiXCR, with one record for every CDR3 protein. The repertoire holds about 410,000 distinct CDR3 sequences, with 41% as singletons. This CDR3 is 17 amino acids long. Trimming stripped 2 bases from V and 12 bases from J, with 26 bases between. Germline V gene lookup returns CDR1 SEHNR and CDR2 FQNEAQ (reference sequence). This TCR came from a human donor with low-grade glioma or glioblastoma, undergoing nonglioma brain surgery, or in good health (not recorded which). Sequencing was performed on glioma tissue, nonneoplastic brain tissue, or PBMCs (not recorded which). The V call is TRBV7-9, the J call TRBJ1-3, with D maybe TRBD1 (5 bases). Written as DNA, the CDR3 is TGTGCCAGCAGCTTACCCGGGACGGCCCCGGAGGGTAGAGGCATATATTTT. Its translation is CASSLPGTAPEGRGIYF.